This entry features one TCR beta chain sequence. This entry comes from a study of shared clonotypes between healthy human individuals. Repertoires were generated with immunoSEQ multiplex PCR, while TCRdb's copy carries only in-frame clones and drops some. The data hold approximately 2.5 million clones, with 85% to 95% observed a single time. The ends lost 2 bases at V and 16 bases at J; junction bases unmatched: 6. From germline, CDR1 is LNHDA and CDR2 SQIVND (reference sequence). This CDR3 contains 12 residues. The chain uses TRBV19 and TRBJ2-1; 9 bases map to TRBD2. Material for sequencing was naive CD4+ T cells sorted from blood. Subset defined: CD45RA+ positively selected. The receptor comes from a man younger than 35 in good health. CDR3 nucleotides: TGTGCCAGTAGTATAAGCGGGGGGTCCAATTTCTTC. Protein sequence: CASSISGGSNFF.